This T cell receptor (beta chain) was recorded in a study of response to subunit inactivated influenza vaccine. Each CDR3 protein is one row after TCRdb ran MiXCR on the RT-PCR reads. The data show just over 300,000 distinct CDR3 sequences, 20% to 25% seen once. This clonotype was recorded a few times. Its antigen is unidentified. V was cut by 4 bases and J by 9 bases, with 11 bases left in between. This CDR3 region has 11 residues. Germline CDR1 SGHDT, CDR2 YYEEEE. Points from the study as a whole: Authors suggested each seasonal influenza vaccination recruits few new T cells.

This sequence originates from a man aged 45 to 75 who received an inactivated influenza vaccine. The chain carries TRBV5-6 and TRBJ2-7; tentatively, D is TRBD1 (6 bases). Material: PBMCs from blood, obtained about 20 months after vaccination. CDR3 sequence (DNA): TGTGCCAGCAGCGTGGAAGGGGGGCAGTACTTC. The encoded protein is CASSVEGGQYF.